This T cell receptor (beta chain) is from a study of metastatic and nonmetastatic thyroid tumors (dated by TCRdb to the early 2020s). Describing the broader study: Repertoires were compared across peripheral blood and tumor or nodule tissue samples from malignant and benign thyroid patients. General conclusions and limits of the study: In both blood and tumor samples, malignant tumors were reported to have significantly higher TCR beta diversity than benign nodules.

No treatment had been received by any patient before thyroid surgery. Patient clinical samples collected from 2012 to 2018 were retrospectively analysed using T-cell receptor beta sequencing. The CDR3, cysteine through phenylalanine, is 13 amino acids long. The kept DNA is CDR3 alone, 39 bases in frame from the first base. The CDR1 and CDR2 encoded by the germline V gene (reference sequence) are DFQATT and SNEGSKA. V is clipped by 6 bases and J by 1 base, and the sequence between their germline boundaries is 13 bases long. A single count supports this clone. The antigen this receptor binds is unknown. No per-base quality is available; no much larger clone lies one base away. A lone read is weak support. The library was generated by PCR. The instrument was an Illumina HiSeq 4000. High-throughput sequencing was used to profile the CDR3 region of the TCR beta-chain in every patient. As for the original processing: CDR3 differences across clinicopathological groups were used to build a classifier for discriminating distant-metastatic papillary thyroid cancer patients. The Shannon index was used to measure repertoire diversity, and the Morisita-Horn index was used to measure how similar tumor and blood repertoires were. Starting from the raw public reads, TCRdb applied fastp trimming at Q25, assembled clones with MiXCR and retained in-frame beta chains. The V and J calls and clone size come from TCRdb's table, not from the authors' own analysis. This sample is represented by some 35,000 clones; 25% to 30% of them were singletons. Jointly, the top ten make up 9.5% to 13% of the sample.

The sample taken for sequencing was blood. The chain was built from TRBV20-1 and TRBJ2-7; no D segment can be confidently identified. This TCR was recovered from a male donor with papillary thyroid cancer or a benign thyroid nodule (not recorded which). Some clones in this sample may be carry-over from other donors' samples. The DNA sequence is TGCAGTGCCAACCTGTATCCATCCTACGAGCAGTACTTC. It codes for CSANLYPSYEQYF.